This entry lists 10 T cell receptor beta chains sequenced from one sample in a study of CD8 T cells in Susac syndrome. The authors reverse transcribed roughly 0.5 to 1 ug RNA with random hexamers. TCRdb used MiXCR to reprocess the immunoSEQ multiplex PCR reads, holding one entry per CDR3 protein. This table holds some 200,000 distinct CDR3 sequences, roughly 95% found once. What was sequenced was CD4+ T cells from PBMCs. Source of these receptors: a human donor in good health.

The chain has TRBV29-1 and TRBJ2-7; 8 bases line up with TRBD2. The CDR3 loop spans 15 amino acids. In germline, CDR1 is SQVTM, CDR2 ANQGSEA. With 1 base clipped from V and 5 bases from J, the junction kept 10 bases outside the gene matches. The CDR3 region is CSVEAPGTRGHEQYF. CDR3 coding DNA: TGCAGCGTTGAAGCCCCCGGGACTAGGGGCCACGAGCAGTACTTC.

This chain links TRBV7-8 with TRBJ2-3; D is uncertain. CDR3 size: 14 residues. Germline V gene sequence: CDR1 SGHVS, CDR2 FQNEAQ. The ends were cut back, 1 base at V and 7 bases at J, with 12 bases in the middle. This CDR3 reads CASSLVSATNTQYF. The DNA for the CDR3 is TGTGCCAGCAGCTTAGTGTCGGCTACGAATACGCAGTATTTT.

V is TRBV20-1 and J is TRBJ2-1, with D uncertain. Between the trimmed V and J ends, which lost 2 bases and 10 bases, there was a span of 12 bases. The germline V gene has CDR1 DFQATT and CDR2 SNEGSKA (reference sequence). The CDR3 spans 12 residues. The DNA for the CDR3 is TGCAGTGCTAGACGGCCTTCCAGGGAGCAGTTCTTC. This translates into CSARRPSREQFF.

The CDR3 loop reads CATSRDLYGGPQHF. For the CDR3, the DNA is TGTGCCACCAGCAGAGATCTGTACGGGGGGCCCCAGCATTTT. The V and J genes are TRBV15 and TRBJ1-5, with D possibly TRBD1 on 5 matching bases. From germline, CDR1 is LNHNV and CDR2 YYDKDF (reference sequence). The ends were cut back, 0 bases at V and 9 bases at J, with 12 bases in the middle. CDR3 length: 14 amino acids.

The V gene is TRBV29-1, the J gene TRBJ2-6, with D possibly TRBD1 on 5 matching bases. The germline gives CDR1 SQVTM, CDR2 ANQGSEA. V gave up 7 bases and J gave up 0 bases, with 16 bases separating them. The CDR3 consists of 16 residues. In DNA, the CDR3 is TGCAGCGCCGAAGACAGCACCTTCTCTGGGGCCAACGTCCTGACTTTC. Translating it yields CSAEDSTFSGANVLTF.

The rearrangement uses TRBV20-1 and TRBJ2-4, with no clear D. V gave up 6 bases and J gave up 1 base, with 10 bases separating them. CDR1 and CDR2 (germline): DFQATT, SNEGSKA (reference sequence). The CDR3 runs to 13 residues. The CDR3 DNA sequence: TGCAGTGCCTACCCCGGTGCCAAAAACATTCAGTACTTC. This translates into CSAYPGAKNIQYF.

This clonotype came up once. The gene calls are TRBV29-1 and TRBJ2-3, with 10 bases identical to TRBD1. The CDR3 is 13 residues long. V lost 5 bases and J lost 4; bases outside the gene matches: 3. From germline, CDR1 is SQVTM and CDR2 ANQGSEA. Here the CDR3 reads CSVQTGGPDTQYF. Here the CDR3 DNA reads TGCAGCGTTCAGACAGGGGGCCCAGATACGCAGTATTTT.

This clonotype was recorded only once. The V and J genes are TRBV3-1 and TRBJ2-1; possibly TRBD2 for D (6 bases). The CDR3 covers 14 residues. Trimming took off 3 bases at V and 9 bases at J, with 15 bases between the two ends. Germline values: CDR1 LGHDT, CDR2 YNNKEL (reference sequence). The CDR3 DNA follows: TGTGCCAGCAGCCAGGGACTGCAGATTGGTGAGCAGTTCTTC. Protein sequence: CASSQGLQIGEQFF.

This chain uses TRBV20-1 with TRBJ2-7; possibly TRBD1 or TRBD2 for D (5 bases each). The CDR3 is 9 amino acids. Trimming shortened V by 6 bases and J by 9 bases, and 9 bases separated the two germline ends. Germline V gives CDR1 DFQATT, CDR2 SNEGSKA (reference sequence). The CDR3 sequence: CSAGTRQYF. The CDR3 region has the DNA TGCAGTGCGGGGACGCGGCAGTACTTC.

The rearrangement uses TRBV15 and TRBJ1-2; the match to TRBD1 covers 10 bases. V was clipped by 5 bases and J by 2 bases; unmatched bases: 8. This CDR3 has 16 amino acids. CDR1 and CDR2 from the germline V gene are LNHNV and YYDKDF (reference sequence). CDR3 coding DNA: TGTGCCACCAGCGCCCGGGACAGGGGCCGAAACTATGGCTACACCTTC. Amino acid sequence: CATSARDRGRNYGYTF. Using reference TRBV15 and TRBJ1-2 for the parts outside the CDR3, the full variable domain is DAMVIQNPRYQVTQFGKPVTLSCSQTLNHNVMYWYQQKSSQAPKLLFHYYDKDFNNEADTPDNFQSRRPNTSFCFLDIRSPGLGDTAMYLCATSARDRGRNYGYTFGSGTRLTVV.